This T cell receptor (beta chain) was captured by sequencing in a study of blood T cells in healthy people across ages. Whole-study findings and limits: While age rose, TCR beta diversity per million T cells dropped in a roughly linear way.

No fewer than 6 million PBMCs went into each sample. A second PCR, run for roughly 7 to 11 cycles, used a sample-barcoded 5' primer plus a J-beta primer mix. Template switching added a 12-random-nucleotide identifier to every cDNA molecule. TCRdb independently ran MiXCR on the 5' RACE reads; one entry per CDR3 protein. The sample lists hundreds of thousands of distinct CDR3 sequences, around half occurring once. This clonotype was observed a handful of times. Its antigen is currently unknown. Germline CDR1 MDHEN, CDR2 SYDVKM. V shed 8 bases and J 4 bases; nucleotides not matched to a gene: 13. The CDR3 has 15 amino acids.

The chain uses TRBV28 and TRBJ2-7, with 8 bases matching TRBD2. The TCR sequence derives from a man older than 75 in good health. Sequencing input: blood. The CDR3 here is CASGKAHGLAYEQYF. DNA of the CDR3: TGTGCCAGCGGAAAAGCGCACGGACTAGCTTACGAGCAGTACTTC.